The next 30 T cell receptor beta chains were all read from a single sample in a study of blood T cell repertoires in COVID-19. Repertoires were generated with immunoSEQ multiplex PCR, while TCRdb's copy carries only in-frame clones and drops some. The sample lists a few hundred thousand clones, 65% to 90% occurring once. The sample consisted of peripheral blood. These receptors came from a man in his fifties with active or convalescent COVID-19.

This chain connects TRBV7-6 to TRBJ2-5; D uncertain. This CDR3 region has 13 residues. Germline CDR1 and CDR2: SGHVS and FNYEAQ. V was clipped by 2 bases and J by 0 bases, with 4 bases between them. Here the CDR3 DNA reads TGTGCCAGCAGCTTACTGTACCAAGAGACCCAGTACTTC. It codes for CASSLLYQETQYF. Filled out from reference TRBV7-6 and TRBJ2-5, the complete variable domain reads GAGVSQSPRYKVTKRGQDVALRCDPISGHVSLYWYRQALGQGPEFLTYFNYEAQQDKSGLPNDRFSAERPEGSISTLTIQRTEQRDSAMYRCASSLLYQETQYFGPGTRLLVL.

The CDR3 is CASSFGTDQETQYF. The CDR3 DNA reads TGTGCCAGCAGTTTCGGGACTGATCAAGAGACCCAGTACTTC. The chain links TRBV28 to TRBJ2-5; D possibly corresponds to TRBD2 (6 bases). This CDR3 has 14 amino acids. The germline V and J ends were trimmed by 3 bases and 2 bases, with 10 bases remaining between them. The germline CDR1 and CDR2 sequences are MDHEN and SYDVKM.

This clone was counted between two and nine times. This chain connects TRBV16 to TRBJ2-1; 7 positions agree with TRBD2. The CDR3 is 16 residues long. Germline trimming cut 4 bases from V and 3 bases from J; bases unmatched to any gene: 9. Germline V CDR1 and CDR2: KGHSY, FQNENV. The CDR3 region has the DNA TGTGCCAGCAGCCGCCAGAGGCGGGGGTTCTACAATGAGCAGTTCTTC. Amino acid sequence: CASSRQRRGFYNEQFF.

The genes are TRBV7-2 and TRBJ1-2; possible D gene TRBD1, 5 bases. Trimming stripped 1 base from V and 6 bases from J, with 15 bases between. Germline CDR1 is SGHTA and CDR2 is FQGNSA. CDR3 size: 15 residues. The CDR3 loop is CASSLEAGRVDGYTF. The CDR3 DNA sequence: TGTGCCAGCAGCTTAGAAGCTGGCAGGGTGGATGGCTACACCTTC.

The chain is built from TRBV7-2 and TRBJ2-1; 12 nucleotides line up with TRBD2. CDR3 length: 16 residues. Germline V gene data show CDR1 as SGHTA and CDR2 as FQGNSA. Germline trimming cut 0 bases from V and 6 bases from J; bases unmatched to any gene: 3. The CDR3 DNA reads TGTGCCAGCAGCTTAGCGGGACTAGCGGGCCTCAATGAGCAGTTCTTC. Its translation is CASSLAGLAGLNEQFF.

The chain's CDR3 is CASSHTGVEAQPQHF. CDR3 sequence (DNA): TGTGCCAGCAGCCACACAGGGGTTGAAGCTCAGCCCCAGCATTTT. The chain joins TRBV3-1 (or the pseudogene TRBV3-2) to TRBJ1-5, with TRBD1 matching 7 bases. This CDR3 has 15 amino acids. Germline V gene data show CDR1 as LGHDT and CDR2 as YNNKEL (reference sequence). The V segment lost 3 bases and the J segment 6 bases; nucleotides outside the gene matches: 8.

The CDR3 coding sequence is TGTGCCTGGAGTGTTGAGGCCACTGAAGCTTTCTTT. Residues: CAWSVEATEAFF. The gene calls are TRBV30 and TRBJ1-1; D gene uncertain. V lost 0 bases and J lost 4, with 6 bases in between. CDR3 length: 12 amino acids. Germline CDR1 is GTSNPN and CDR2 is SVGIG (reference sequence).

The chain is built from TRBV6-2 or TRBV6-3 and TRBJ2-7; D might be TRBD1 (5 bases). The CDR3 sequence is 15 residues long. Germline values: CDR1 MNHEY, CDR2 SVGEGT. V was clipped by 0 bases and J by 4 bases, with 13 bases between them. The CDR3, as DNA: TGTGCCAGCAGTTACTCGGGGCCGGAGAGATACGAGCAGTACGTC. Amino acids: CASSYSGPERYEQYV.

The chain uses TRBV7-8 and TRBJ1-5, with 8 nucleotides matching TRBD1. Germline CDR1 is SGHVS and CDR2 is FQNEAQ. The CDR3 has 17 amino acids. The ends lost 2 bases at V and 2 bases at J; junction bases unmatched: 8. CDR3 loop: CASSLIGGQAGNQPQHF. The CDR3 DNA follows: TGTGCCAGCAGCTTAATAGGGGGACAGGCGGGCAATCAGCCCCAGCATTTT.

This chain joins TRBV21-1 and TRBJ1-2. TRBV21-1 is a documented pseudogene. The CDR3 runs 13 residues. As DNA, the CDR3 is TGTGCCAGCAGCAAAGGTAGAACGGATGGCTACACCTTC. Amino acids: CASSKGRTDGYTF.

This CDR3 reads CAISDYPTGYSNQPQHF. The CDR3 DNA is TGTGCCATCAGTGACTACCCGACGGGATATAGCAATCAGCCCCAGCATTTT. The gene calls are TRBV10-3 and TRBJ1-5, with D hard to call. V was pared by 3 bases and J by 0 bases, with 15 bases between. The CDR3 is 17 amino acids. In germline, CDR1 is ENHRY, CDR2 SYGVKD.

The chain links TRBV19 to TRBJ2-2, with 10 positions matching TRBD2. The V and J ends lost 3 bases and 16 bases, in that order; junction bases with no gene match: 8. CDR3 length equals 13 residues. From germline, CDR1 is LNHDA and CDR2 SQIVND (reference sequence). This CDR3 is CASSIVGTSDPFF. CDR3 DNA sequence: TGTGCCAGTAGTATTGTTGGGACTAGCGATCCGTTTTTT.

V is TRBV2 and J is TRBJ2-5, with 16 bases that match TRBD2. After removal of 5 bases from V and 4 bases from J, the junction contained 7 bases not matched to a gene. The CDR3 extends over 17 amino acids. Germline CDR1 is SNHLY and CDR2 is FYNNEI. The CDR3 loop reads CASSQPGLAGGRETQYF. The CDR3 DNA follows: TGTGCCAGCAGTCAACCGGGACTAGCGGGAGGGAGAGAGACCCAGTACTTC. The full variable domain, its missing parts supplied by reference TRBV2 and TRBJ2-5, is EPEVTQTPSHQVTQMGQEVILRCVPISNHLYFYWYRQILGQKVEFLVSFYNNEISEKSEIFDDQFSVERPDGSNFTLKIRSTKLEDSAMYFCASSQPGLAGGRETQYFGPGTRLLVL.

The J gene is TRBJ2-5, the V gene TRBV5-1; D unresolved. In germline, CDR1 is SGHRS, CDR2 YFSETQ. Trimming cost V 5 bases and J 1 base, with 9 bases left between them. The CDR3 is made up of 13 amino acids. The CDR3 bases are TGCGCCAGCAGTCGAGCGCCCCAAGAGACCCAGTACTTC. This codes for CASSRAPQETQYF.

The gene calls are TRBV28 and TRBJ2-7, with 9 bases that match TRBD1. CDR1 is MDHEN, CDR2 SYDVKM, per germline. The CDR3 contains 15 residues. Trimming took 5 bases from V and 2 from J; bases not matched to a gene: 7. CDR3 amino acids: CASSRGQGLPYEQYF. The CDR3 DNA reads TGTGCCAGCAGTCGCGGACAGGGGCTCCCCTACGAGCAGTACTTC. The variable domain in full, with the rest retrieved from reference TRBV28 and TRBJ2-7, is DVKVTQSSRYLVKRTGEKVFLECVQDMDHENMFWYRQDPGLGLRLIYFSYDVKMKEKGDIPEGYSVSREKKERFSLILESASTNQTSMYLCASSRGQGLPYEQYFGPGTRLTVT.

The CDR3 region has the DNA TGTGCCAGCAGGGGACAGGGAGGGGGCTACACCTTC. Translation: CASRGQGGGYTF. The V call is TRBV2, the J call TRBJ1-2, with TRBD1 matching over 9 bases. The V segment lost 6 bases and the J segment 8 bases; nucleotides outside the gene matches: 4. Per the germline V gene, CDR1 is SNHLY and CDR2 is FYNNEI. The CDR3 length is 12 residues.

The V gene is TRBV11-2, the J gene TRBJ2-1; weak D call: TRBD2 (5 bases). Trimming removed 2 bases at V and 0 bases at J, with 14 bases between. The germline V gene has CDR1 SGHAT and CDR2 FQNNGV. The CDR3 runs to 17 residues. In DNA form, the CDR3 reads TGTGCCAGCAGCTTAATTCAACGGACTCGCTCCTACAATGAGCAGTTCTTC. It encodes CASSLIQRTRSYNEQFF.

The chain links TRBV6-2 or TRBV6-3 to TRBJ2-3; TRBD2 is a possible D gene (6 bases). CDR1 and CDR2 (germline): MNHEY, SVGEGT. The V and J ends lost 0 bases and 0 bases respectively, with 7 bases between them. This CDR3 comprises 15 residues. The CDR3 coding sequence is TGTGCCAGCAGTTACTCGCGGGACAGCACAGATACGCAGTATTTT. It encodes CASSYSRDSTDTQYF.

V usage is TRBV6-5 and J usage is TRBJ2-2, with D possibly being TRBD1 (6 bases). The CDR3 loop spans 15 amino acids. Trimming pared 6 bases from V and 2 bases from J, leaving 13 bases between. Per germline, CDR1 MNHEY and CDR2 SVGAGI. The CDR3 coding sequence is TGTGCCAGCAGAAAGCCGGGACACAACACCGGGGAGCTGTTTTTT. It yields the protein CASRKPGHNTGELFF.

This clone was seen once. A read error may account for a junction end that differs from germline. The rearrangement joins TRBV6-5 to TRBJ2-1, with D possibly matching TRBD1 (5 bases). Germline CDR1 reads MNHEY; CDR2 reads SVGAGI. The CDR3 totals 16 residues. In DNA, the CDR3 is TGTGCCAGCACTTACGATCAGGGCAATTCCTACAATGAGCAGTTCTTC. As protein: CASTYDQGNSYNEQFF.

This sequence joins TRBV5-8 and TRBJ2-2, with a weak D call TRBD1 (5 bases). V was trimmed by 0 bases and J by 0 bases, leaving 12 bases between them. The length of the CDR3 is 17 residues. Germline CDR1 reads SGHTS; CDR2 reads YDEGEE. The DNA of the CDR3 is TGTGCCAGCAGCTTGGGGGCAGGGCCCGCGAACACCGGGGAGCTGTTTTTT. Translated: CASSLGAGPANTGELFF.

This chain connects TRBV28 to TRBJ1-3; D not certain. This CDR3 region has 15 residues. Trimming removed 1 base at V and 2 bases at J, with 9 bases between. Per the germline V gene, CDR1 is MDHEN and CDR2 is SYDVKM. The CDR3 is CASSLSPGTGNTIYF. In DNA, the CDR3 is TGTGCCAGCAGTTTATCTCCCGGGACTGGAAACACCATATATTTT. Full variable domain (outside the CDR3, taken from reference TRBV28 and TRBJ1-3): DVKVTQSSRYLVKRTGEKVFLECVQDMDHENMFWYRQDPGLGLRLIYFSYDVKMKEKGDIPEGYSVSREKKERFSLILESASTNQTSMYLCASSLSPGTGNTIYFGEGSWLTVV.

The chain employs TRBV2 and TRBJ1-5; TRBD1 matches 11 bases. The trim removed 6 bases at V and 5 bases at J, leaving 6 bases unmatched. Germline V lookup: CDR1 SNHLY, CDR2 FYNNEI. CDR3 length equals 15 residues. The CDR3 protein is CASSLGTGGYQPQHF. CDR3 nucleotide sequence: TGTGCCAGCAGCTTGGGGACAGGGGGATATCAGCCCCAGCATTTT. The variable domain in full, completed from reference TRBV2 and TRBJ1-5, reads EPEVTQTPSHQVTQMGQEVILRCVPISNHLYFYWYRQILGQKVEFLVSFYNNEISEKSEIFDDQFSVERPDGSNFTLKIRSTKLEDSAMYFCASSLGTGGYQPQHFGDGTRLSIL.

Of note for this clone: At the DNA level, this CDR3 is encoded by other sequences in the same sample as well. The chain couples TRBV20-1 to TRBJ1-5; TRBD1 is a possible D gene (6 bases). V lost 3 bases, J lost 1 base, and 7 bases lay in between. The CDR3 spans 13 residues. Germline loops: CDR1 DFQATT, CDR2 SNEGSKA (reference sequence). CDR3 loop: CSASRGSNQPQHF. Written as DNA, the CDR3 is TGCAGTGCTAGTAGGGGGAGCAATCAGCCCCAGCATTTT.

This clone has a single count. The chain couples TRBV11-3 to TRBJ2-7, with TRBD1 matching 11 bases. Germline V gene data show CDR1 as SGHNT and CDR2 as YENEEA. Germline trimming cut 6 bases from V and 5 bases from J; bases unmatched to any gene: 6. The CDR3 contains 14 residues. The CDR3 loop reads CASRVDRGHDEQYF. Here the CDR3 DNA reads TGTGCCAGCAGGGTGGACAGGGGGCACGACGAGCAGTACTTC.

The CDR3 DNA reads as TGTGCCAGCAGGACCTCCCGGGGAGCGAACACCGGGGAGCTGTTTTTT. Amino acid sequence: CASRTSRGANTGELFF. The V gene is TRBV13, the J gene TRBJ2-2, with TRBD2 as a possible D gene (5 bases). Germline V lookup: CDR1 PRHDT, CDR2 FYEKMQ (reference sequence). Trimming cost V 6 bases and J 0 bases, with 14 bases left between them. This CDR3 contains 16 residues. Full variable domain (rest looked up from reference TRBV13 and TRBJ2-2): AAGVIQSPRHLIKEKRETATLKCYPIPRHDTVYWYQQGPGQDPQFLISFYEKMQSDKGSIPDRFSAQQFSDYHSELNMSSLELGDSALYFCASRTSRGANTGELFFGEGSRLTVL.

This clone was found once. This chain uses TRBV5-4 with TRBJ2-5, with 8 bases fitting TRBD2. With V trimmed by 4 bases and J by 2 bases, 7 bases remained unmatched. The germline CDR1 and CDR2 sequences are SGHNT and YYREEE (reference sequence). The length of the CDR3 is 15 residues. The CDR3, as DNA: TGTGCCAGCAGCCGGCTAGGACTAGCTCAAGAGACCCAGTACTTC. Translated: CASSRLGLAQETQYF.

The chain recombines TRBV29-1 with TRBJ2-2; D gene ambiguous. V was pared by 4 bases and J by 7 bases, with 10 bases between. CDR3 length equals 12 residues. Germline-derived CDR1 and CDR2 are SQVTM and ANQGSEA. CDR3 sequence: CSVALPSGELFF. CDR3 sequence (DNA): TGCAGCGTTGCCCTGCCCAGCGGGGAGCTGTTTTTT.

The rearrangement uses TRBV29-1 and TRBJ2-7, with 7 bases that match TRBD2. The V gene's germline CDR1 is SQVTM and CDR2 ANQGSEA. There are 12 residues in the CDR3. V lost 5 bases, J lost 3 bases, and 4 bases stayed unmatched. CDR3 protein: CSVRTSGYEQYF. The CDR3, as DNA: TGCAGCGTTCGGACTAGTGGCTACGAGCAGTACTTC.

V gene TRBV6-1 combines with J gene TRBJ1-6, with D maybe TRBD1 (5 bases). Trimming stripped 2 bases from V and 8 bases from J, with 10 bases between. The CDR3 spans 14 residues. Germline CDR1 MNHNS, CDR2 SASEGT. CDR3 amino acids: CASSEQGSDSPLHF. The CDR3 coding sequence is TGTGCCAGCAGTGAACAGGGAAGTGATTCACCCCTCCACTTT.